The clone carrying this T cell receptor beta chain occurred a few times. PCR was performed a second time for about 7 to 12 cycles using a sample-barcoded 5' primer and a J-beta primer mix. One entry per CDR3 protein results from TCRdb running MiXCR on the 5' RACE reads. The sample shows some 560,000 distinct CDR3 sequences, 25% to 35% of them seen only once. These data originate in a study of blood T cells in healthy people across ages. Trimming stripped 6 bases from V and 6 bases from J, with 18 bases between. There are 15 residues in the CDR3. Germline V gene lookup returns CDR1 MNHEY and CDR2 SMNVEV (reference sequence). The data were also submitted as part of a second study, on T cells of mothers and their children.

Sequencing was carried out using blood. The chain employs TRBV27 and TRBJ2-1; unclear D gene. The clonotype was recovered from a boy aged 2-9 years in good health. Here the CDR3 reads CASSPLGFSLNEQFF. The CDR3, as DNA: TGTGCCAGCAGCCCGTTAGGCTTTTCGCTCAATGAGCAGTTCTTC.